What follows are 4 T cell receptor beta chains derived from one specimen sequenced in a study of shared T cell receptors in the human thymus. Sequencing was performed with immunoSEQ multiplex PCR; in TCRdb, only in-frame clones are kept and a portion is missing. The sample has about 710,000 clones, about 89% seen once. These sequences were also reported in another study, on human thymus T cells.

Sequencing was carried out using thymocytes. These receptors all stem from a boy in the first two years of life with a congenital heart defect.

CDR3 bases: TGCAGCGTTGAGGGTCCAGGGAACACTGAAGCTTTCTTT. As protein: CSVEGPGNTEAFF. J is TRBJ1-1 and V is TRBV29-1; D gene uncertain. The germline CDR1 and CDR2 sequences are SQVTM and ANQGSEA. CDR3 size: 13 residues. Trimming pared 3 bases from V and 1 base from J, leaving 9 bases between.

This chain links TRBV6-5 with TRBJ2-1; D is possibly TRBD2 (5 bases). V shed 6 bases and J shed 4 bases, with 13 bases lying between them. CDR3 length: 14 amino acids. CDR1 and CDR2 from the germline V gene are MNHEY and SVGAGI. The CDR3 coding sequence is TGTGCCAGCAGCATCTGGACGGGGTACAATGAGCAGTTCTTC. Translation gives CASSIWTGYNEQFF.

The J gene is TRBJ1-2, the V gene TRBV7-2; 8 bases are a match to TRBD1. The trim removed 1 base at V and 12 bases at J, leaving 13 bases unmatched. Germline V gives CDR1 SGHTA, CDR2 FQGNSA. This CDR3 spans 15 amino acids. CDR3 DNA: TGTGCCAGCAGCTTAGAAGCCGACAGGGGTTTGGTTAACACCTTC. It translates to CASSLEADRGLVNTF.

The rearrangement uses TRBV6-5 and TRBJ1-2; 8 bases line up with TRBD1. CDR3 length equals 15 residues. V shed 7 bases and J 7 bases; nucleotides not matched to a gene: 14. Germline assignment: CDR1 MNHEY and CDR2 SVGAGI. CDR3 residues: CASKEGTRGQFGYTF. The CDR3, as DNA: TGTGCCAGCAAAGAGGGGACCAGGGGGCAATTTGGCTACACCTTC.